This entry lists 22 T cell receptor beta chains sequenced from one sample in a study of T cell changes during pregnancy in multiple sclerosis. Profiling relied on immunoSEQ multiplex PCR, and the TCRdb table lists in-frame clones only, not all of them. The table has 60,000 to 65,000 clones, roughly 88% seen once. The sequences come from peripheral blood, collected in the second trimester of pregnancy. These TCRs come from a female donor in good health, enrolled as a control in a pregnancy study.

The chain joins TRBV5-1 to TRBJ1-1; unclear D gene. CDR1 is SGHRS and CDR2 is YFSETQ in the germline V gene. There are 16 residues in the CDR3. The V gene lost 4 bases and the J gene lost 7 bases, with 23 bases spanning the gap. CDR3 residues: CASSSAGRGPLLEAFF. CDR3 in DNA: TGCGCCAGCAGCAGCGCCGGGCGGGGTCCTTTACTTGAAGCTTTCTTT.

This chain joins TRBV27 and TRBJ2-3; the D gene is possibly TRBD2 (5 bases). Trimming cost V 8 bases and J 4 bases, with 16 bases left between them. This CDR3 has 14 residues. CDR1 is MNHEY and CDR2 is SMNVEV in the germline V gene (reference sequence). CDR3 loop: CASQQIVSADTQYF. The CDR3 nucleotides are TGTGCCAGCCAACAGATCGTTAGCGCAGATACGCAGTATTTT.

The chain is built from TRBV18 and TRBJ2-1; D gene ambiguous. Germline-derived CDR1 and CDR2 are KGHSH and LQKENI. The CDR3 covers 17 residues. The germline V and J ends were trimmed by 0 bases and 0 bases, with 12 bases remaining between them. The CDR3 protein is CASSPPFGSSSYNEQFF. Written as DNA, the CDR3 is TGTGCCAGCTCACCACCGTTCGGGTCGAGCTCCTACAATGAGCAGTTCTTC.

The V call is TRBV29-1, the J call TRBJ2-3; 11 nucleotides line up with TRBD2. Trimming took 1 base from V and 5 from J; bases not matched to a gene: 2. The CDR3 is 14 amino acids. The germline CDR1 and CDR2 sequences are SQVTM and ANQGSEA. CDR3 sequence (DNA): TGCAGCGTTGAAGTAGCGGGGGGGGGAGATACGCAGTATTTT. Protein sequence: CSVEVAGGGDTQYF.

The chain combines TRBV7-8 with TRBJ2-2; TRBD1 might be the D (6 bases). Looked up from germline, CDR1 is SGHVS and CDR2 is FQNEAQ. CDR3 size: 15 residues. With 5 bases removed from V and 1 base from J, the gap between germline ends came to 11 bases. The CDR3 loop is CASSTWTVNTGELFF. The CDR3 DNA reads as TGTGCCAGCAGCACCTGGACAGTGAACACCGGGGAGCTGTTTTTT.

The V and J genes are TRBV9 and TRBJ1-3; 7 bases align to TRBD1. Germline V lookup: CDR1 SGDLS, CDR2 YYNGEE. V was clipped by 4 bases and J by 2 bases; unmatched bases: 6. The CDR3 loop spans 15 amino acids. The CDR3 coding sequence is TGTGCCAGCAGCCCACGACAGGGCCCTGGAAACACCATATATTTT. Its protein product is CASSPRQGPGNTIYF.

This rearrangement joins TRBV7-6 to TRBJ1-1; D remains ambiguous. CDR3 length: 16 residues. Germline CDR1 SGHVS, CDR2 FNYEAQ. Between the trimmed V and J ends, which lost 0 bases and 2 bases, there was a span of 13 bases. The CDR3 DNA is TGTGCCAGCAGCTTAGCGCTTACCGGGGAAAACACTGAAGCTTTCTTT. Its translation is CASSLALTGENTEAFF.

The chain is built from TRBV28 and TRBJ1-5; 7 nucleotides align to TRBD1. Per germline, CDR1 MDHEN and CDR2 SYDVKM. The length of the CDR3 is 15 residues. With 3 bases clipped from V and 7 bases from J, the junction kept 9 bases outside the gene matches. This chain's CDR3 is CASSFRTGALQPQHF. As DNA, the CDR3 is TGTGCCAGCAGTTTCCGAACAGGGGCCTTGCAGCCCCAGCATTTT.

The chain couples TRBV19 to TRBJ2-2; TRBD2 aligns across 8 bases. The CDR3 runs to 17 residues. Unmatched junction bases numbered 13, after V lost 5 bases and J lost 5 bases. Germline assignment: CDR1 LNHDA and CDR2 SQIVND (reference sequence). CDR3 coding DNA: TGTGCCAGTAGTCGTGGACTAGCCGACCCGAGAACCGGGGAGCTGTTTTTT. This codes for CASSRGLADPRTGELFF.

The rearrangement links TRBV5-1 to TRBJ2-3, with 8 bases fitting TRBD2. CDR3 length equals 14 residues. V gave up 5 bases and J gave up 2 bases; unmatched junction bases: 4. The germline V gene encodes CDR1 SGHRS and CDR2 YFSETQ. The CDR3 DNA is TGCGCCAGCAGTAAGCGGGAGACCACAGATACGCAGTATTTT. It encodes CASSKRETTDTQYF.

This chain joins TRBV6-6 and TRBJ1-5; D unclear. CDR3 length: 10 amino acids. V lost 4 bases and J 11 bases, leaving 6 bases between the germline ends. Germline V gives CDR1 MNHNY, CDR2 SVGAGI (reference sequence). CDR3 DNA: TGTGCCAGCAGTTCGGGAGCCCAGCATTTT. Amino acid sequence: CASSSGAQHF.

The chain links TRBV7-8 to TRBJ2-1, with 9 nucleotides matching TRBD2. CDR1 is SGHVS and CDR2 is FQNEAQ in the germline V gene. The CDR3 has 19 residues. J was trimmed by 0 bases and V by 5 bases; bases with no gene match: 14. This CDR3 is CASSPKRVLAGSSYNEQFF. CDR3 nucleotide sequence: TGTGCCAGCAGCCCCAAGCGGGTCCTAGCGGGGAGCTCCTACAATGAGCAGTTCTTC.

The V gene is TRBV28, the J gene TRBJ2-7; D is ambiguous. Trimming removed 5 bases from V and 6 bases from J, with 11 bases in between. The CDR3 runs 12 residues. CDR1 is MDHEN and CDR2 is SYDVKM in the germline V gene. The CDR3 bases are TGTGCCAGCAGTCTAGGAGTCGGCGAGCAGTACTTC. This sequence encodes CASSLGVGEQYF.

This clone has just one count. V and J are TRBV11-3 and TRBJ2-1, with a possible D match to TRBD1 (6 bases). Trimming stripped 5 bases from V and 5 bases from J, with 16 bases between. The CDR3 runs 15 residues. Germline V lookup: CDR1 SGHNT, CDR2 YENEEA. The chain's CDR3 is CASSQGGFWDNEQFF. As DNA, the CDR3 is TGTGCCAGCAGCCAAGGGGGATTTTGGGACAATGAGCAGTTCTTC. The full variable domain, in which reference TRBV11-3 and TRBJ2-1 provide the parts outside the CDR3, is EAGVVQSPRYKIIEKKQPVAFWCNPISGHNTLYWYLQNLGQGPELLIRYENEEAVDDSQLPKDRFSAERLKGVDSTLKIQPAELGDSAVYLCASSQGGFWDNEQFFGPGTRLTVL.

The V call is TRBV18, the J call TRBJ1-2; 10 positions match TRBD1. The CDR3 length is 15 residues. Germline trimming cut 3 bases from V and 5 bases from J; bases unmatched to any gene: 6. CDR1 and CDR2 (germline): KGHSH, LQKENI. DNA for the CDR3: TGTGCCAGCTCACCGGGACAGGGGAAGTCGTATGGCTACACCTTC. Protein: CASSPGQGKSYGYTF.

The rearrangement uses TRBV7-9 and TRBJ1-2; D is ambiguous. V shed 4 bases and J shed 4 bases, with 10 bases lying between them. The CDR3 extends over 13 amino acids. Germline V lookup: CDR1 SEHNR, CDR2 FQNEAQ (reference sequence). CDR3: CASSSGSLYGYTF. Written as DNA, the CDR3 is TGTGCCAGCAGCTCAGGATCCCTCTATGGCTACACCTTC.

The V and J genes are TRBV18 and TRBJ2-2, with a tentative D call TRBD1 (6 bases). The length of the CDR3 is 14 residues. The germline V gene encodes CDR1 KGHSH and CDR2 LQKENI. Trimming took off 4 bases at V and 4 bases at J, with 10 bases between the two ends. The CDR3 reads CASSLQGRTGELFF. CDR3 sequence (DNA): TGTGCCAGCTCACTACAGGGCCGCACCGGGGAGCTGTTTTTT. Filled out from reference TRBV18 and TRBJ2-2, the complete variable domain reads NAGVMQNPRHLVRRRGQEARLRCSPMKGHSHVYWYRQLPEEGLKFMVYLQKENIIDESGMPKERFSAEFPKEGPSILRIQQVVRGDSAAYFCASSLQGRTGELFFGEGSRLTVL.

The chain employs TRBV10-3 and TRBJ2-1, with TRBD2 matching 8 bases. Per the germline V gene, CDR1 is ENHRY and CDR2 is SYGVKD. This CDR3 region has 15 residues. Trimming cost V 6 bases and J 4 bases; bases outside gene matches: 8. CDR3 protein: CAIRPSGSKYNEQFF. In DNA, the CDR3 is TGTGCCATCAGGCCCAGCGGGAGCAAATACAATGAGCAGTTCTTC.

The chain recombines TRBV19 with TRBJ2-3; D uncertain. Germline V gene sequence: CDR1 LNHDA, CDR2 SQIVND (reference sequence). Trimming left V 6 bases short and J 5 bases short, with 9 bases between. There are 12 residues in the CDR3. CDR3 amino acids: CASRISGDTQYF. In nucleotides, the CDR3 is TGTGCCAGTAGGATCTCAGGAGATACGCAGTATTTT.

The CDR3 bases are TGTGCCAGCAGTTACCCTTTGTGGGGGGCGGGAGGGCCCTCGAATGAGCAGTTCTTC. This translates into CASSYPLWGAGGPSNEQFF. The rearrangement uses TRBV28 and TRBJ2-1; TRBD2 matches 9 bases. Germline assignment: CDR1 MDHEN and CDR2 SYDVKM. The CDR3 is 19 amino acids. The ends lost 4 bases at V and 7 bases at J; junction bases unmatched: 20.

The chain carries TRBV2 and TRBJ2-1, with 8 bases matching TRBD2. V was clipped by 7 bases and J by 15 bases; unmatched bases: 14. The CDR3 has 13 residues. Germline V gene lookup returns CDR1 SNHLY and CDR2 FYNNEI. The CDR3 DNA is TGTGCCAGCAACGAGCTCGGGAGGGCCTTTGGGTTCTTC. Translating it yields CASNELGRAFGFF.

This clone was seen more than once but under ten times. J is TRBJ1-5 and V is TRBV7-9, with D possibly TRBD1 on 6 matching bases. This CDR3 is 14 amino acids long. Germline V gene sequence: CDR1 SEHNR, CDR2 FQNEAQ (reference sequence). Trimming stripped 5 bases from V and 7 bases from J, with 15 bases between. The CDR3 spells CASSAQGGGQPQHF. In nucleotides, the CDR3 is TGTGCCAGCAGCGCACAGGGCGGGGGACAGCCCCAGCATTTT. The whole variable domain, filled in from reference TRBV7-9 and TRBJ1-5, reads DTGVSQNPRHKITKRGQNVTFRCDPISEHNRLYWYRQTLGQGPEFLTYFQNEAQLEKSRLLSDRFSAERPKGSFSTLEIQRTEQGDSAMYLCASSAQGGGQPQHFGDGTRLSIL.